This section outlines one T cell receptor (beta chain) sequence together with its context. Its antigen has not been determined. No much larger clone exists at a distance of one base, and base qualities are not known. TRB sequencing was run on genomic DNA with either the immunoSEQ assay at survey resolution or the hsTCRB kit. Concerning the study's data processing: The immunoSEQ software handled the initial read processing, while the LymphoSeq R package was used for the repertoire analyses. Clonality was computed as 1 minus normalized Shannon entropy, and a Gini coefficient was also calculated for each TRB dataset. Phenotypes of unsorted samples were inferred by mapping TRB sequences from sorted subsets of the recipient or donor onto the same recipient's unsorted samples. As stored in TCRdb, this immuneACCESS dataset retains in-frame rearrangements with V and J assigned. A fraction of the clones does not appear; measured against another copy, unresolved V genes explain less than half of the discrepancy, and the remainder lacks a known reason. V, J and clone size derive from that table, while D and trimming were established from the DNA sequence. In all, the sample holds 12,000 or so clones, and around nine tenths of those were seen once. In total, the top ten clones hold roughly 3.5% of the sample.

The data were taken from a study of T cells after posttransplantation cyclophosphamide (dated by TCRdb to about 2016). In the study overall: Using TRB sequencing, the study followed how the T cell repertoire rebuilt after myeloablative bone marrow transplantation with posttransplantation cyclophosphamide given as GVHD prophylaxis. TRB sequencing was also done on up to about 3 additional blood samples from 2 to 5.2 years after transplant in 3 patients, and on pretransplant blood from several patients. Because TRA and TRB clonality were tightly correlated in nine or ten samples, subsequent TCR analyses were focused on TRB only. Blood from every one of the 34 PTCy patients who had 1-year posttransplant specimens underwent TRB sequencing. Public TRB sequences were checked against a database of over 3,500 sequences associated with responses to pathogens, tumor antigens, self-antigens and alloantigens. Samples from a few dozen PTCy-treated patients, along with samples from 16 of their related bone marrow donors, underwent antigen receptor sequencing. General findings and caveats noted by the study authors: The TRB repertoires of T cells infiltrating skin or the GI tract showed only limited overlap with the TRB repertoires found in blood. At 1-2 months, donor-recipient similarity was low but rose over the first year, and the later blood repertoires were often dominated by donor CD8+ memory clones. Across over 40 patients, TRB clonality was highly associated with recipient CMV seropositivity and CMV reactivation, and diversity in PTCy patients was similar to diversity in CNI/methotrexate controls.

V is reduced by 7 bases and J by 3 bases, leaving a spacing of 17 bases between them. The germline V gene gives CDR1 as MNHNS and CDR2 as SASEGT. The CDR3 has 15 amino acids, counting the end cysteine and phenylalanine. Just the 45-base CDR3 DNA is kept, in frame starting at base 1. The intended sense of this specimen's treatment or condition label: high-dose cyclophosphamide on days +3 and +4 as single-agent GVHD prophylaxis. PTCy patients received busulfan and fludarabine conditioning, a related or unrelated marrow graft, and cyclophosphamide on days +3 and +4. The PTCy-treated patients were enrolled in a prospective multi-institutional clinical trial. Mononuclear cells from peripheral blood and bone marrow were separated by Ficoll-Hypaque density centrifugation and then cryopreserved.

The sequence came from a female patient between 25 and 45 years old who received an allogeneic stem cell transplant from an unrelated donor, was CMV-positive, and had no GVHD. After a transplant, certain T cells may trace back to the graft donor. The chain is made from TRBV6-1 and TRBJ2-3, with the D gene too uncertain to name. The input for sequencing was PBMCs, taken after allogeneic stem cell transplant with posttransplant cyclophosphamide. The nucleotides are TGTGCCAGCAAGTCGGGTGGCAGCCGGACAGATACGCAGTATTTT. This codes for CASKSGGSRTDTQYF.